The table lists the clone carrying this T cell receptor (beta chain) with many counts. Its antigen remains unknown. The sequence runs out 3 residues before the end of the CDR3; the remainder is reconstructed from the germline J gene. Donors gave 5 to 8 ml heparinized peripheral whole blood. The sample originates from a study of T cell clonality in common variable immunodeficiency. Trimming took 0 bases from V and 0 from J, leaving 6 bases between them. The germline V gene has CDR1 SGHTA and CDR2 FQGNSA. CDR3 size: 14 residues. General study points: CVID subjects showed higher TCRbeta clonality than healthy controls.

TCRdb's copy holds only in-frame clones and misses some; the assay was immunoSEQ multiplex PCR. The sample holds around 39,000 clones, and no clone turns up only once. This sequence joins TRBV7-2 and TRBJ2-7; D ambiguous. This TCR derives from a person between 18 and 75 years old in good health. What was sequenced was peripheral blood mononuclear cells. The CDR3 bases that were read are TGTGCCAGCAGCTTAGCGCAGTTCTCCTACGAG. Translating gives CASSLAQFSYE. The full CDR3 sequence reads CASSLAQFSYEQYF.